The clone carrying this T cell receptor (beta chain) appeared a single time. Antigen unknown. The data were obtained in a study of immune evolution from preneoplasia to lung adenocarcinoma. Study-level results: Normal lung had the highest top T cell clone frequencies.

The CDR3 covers 14 residues. Germline V gene sequence: CDR1 GTSNPN, CDR2 SVGIG (reference sequence). V was clipped by 1 base and J by 4 bases, with 10 bases between them. Two lung cancer pathologists independently confirmed each histologic diagnosis. Nucleic acids came from premalignant or tumor cells enriched by macro-dissection. Using immunoSEQ multiplex PCR, the repertoire was profiled, and TCRdb retains in-frame clones only, with some absent. The sample yields about 9,600 clones, nearly 90% seen once. The TCR comes from a person aged 70 to 80 with invasive lung adenocarcinoma. The chain recombines TRBV30 with TRBJ1-4, with D perhaps matching TRBD1 (6 bases). The sample comprised FFPE invasive lung adenocarcinoma tissue. CDR3 nucleotide sequence: TGTGCCTGGAGTGACAGGGTAGTTAATGAAAAACTGTTTTTT. Protein: CAWSDRVVNEKLFF.